Below are 31 T cell receptor beta chains sequenced from a single sample in a study of CD8 T cells in Susac syndrome. It was with random hexamers that about 0.45 to 1 ug RNA was reverse transcribed. TCRdb re-analysed the immunoSEQ multiplex PCR reads in MiXCR, keeping a single row per CDR3 protein. The repertoire has more than 250,000 distinct CDR3 sequences, about 90% of them found once; the top ten carry roughly 0.064%. Sequencing was carried out using CD4+ T cells from PBMCs. The receptor source for this set is a human donor with multiple sclerosis.

V gene TRBV24-1 combines with J gene TRBJ2-5; D gene unclear. Between the trimmed V and J ends, which lost 2 bases and 7 bases, there was a span of 10 bases. Germline values: CDR1 KGHDR, CDR2 SFDVKD. CDR3 length: 13 residues. CDR3 coding DNA: TGTGCCACCAGTGATTCAGCCTTAGGGACCCAGTACTTC. Translation gives CATSDSALGTQYF.

J is TRBJ1-4 and V is TRBV5-1; no reliable D call. The CDR3 spans 13 residues. Looked up from germline, CDR1 is SGHRS and CDR2 is YFSETQ. V lost 1 base and J lost 8, with 9 bases in between. CDR3 bases: TGCGCCAGCAGCTTGAATTTTGGGGAAAAACTGTTTTTT. This sequence encodes CASSLNFGEKLFF. Variable domain in full (rest from reference TRBV5-1 and TRBJ1-4): KAGVTQTPRYLIKTRGQQVTLSCSPISGHRSVSWYQQTPGQGLQFLFEYFSETQRNKGNFPGRFSGRQFSNSRSEMNVSTLELGDSALYLCASSLNFGEKLFFGSGTQLSVL.

The V gene is TRBV20-1, the J gene TRBJ1-3; D is uncertain. In germline, CDR1 is DFQATT, CDR2 SNEGSKA (reference sequence). V was trimmed by 6 bases and J by 4 bases, leaving 19 bases between them. There are 15 residues in the CDR3. The CDR3 DNA follows: TGCAGTGCGTCTCAATATCGGTATTCGGGAAACACCATATATTTT. Protein: CSASQYRYSGNTIYF.

This chain links TRBV20-1 with TRBJ1-4; D is unclear. The germline gives CDR1 DFQATT, CDR2 SNEGSKA (reference sequence). Trimming shortened V by 0 bases and J by 14 bases, and 16 bases separated the two germline ends. The length of the CDR3 is 13 residues. CDR3 DNA sequence: TGCAGTGCTAGAGATCGGGGAAGGGTTCGGCTGTTTTTT. Its translation: CSARDRGRVRLFF.

The rearrangement uses TRBV12-3 or TRBV12-4 and TRBJ2-3, with D unresolved. V shed 3 bases and J shed 2 bases, with 12 bases lying between them. The CDR3 runs 15 residues. In DNA form, the CDR3 reads TGTGCCAGCAGTTTGTACGAGAGAAACACAGATACGCAGTATTTT. The encoded protein is CASSLYERNTDTQYF.

This clonotype has just one count. The V call is TRBV7-9, the J call TRBJ2-5; 7 positions agree with TRBD1. The CDR3 totals 15 residues. CDR1 and CDR2 from the germline V gene are SEHNR and FQNEAQ (reference sequence). With V trimmed by 1 base and J by 4 bases, 6 bases remained unmatched. The CDR3, as DNA: TGTGCCAGCAGCTTAGAGTGGTCAGGGGGAGAGACCCAGTACTTC. This gives the protein CASSLEWSGGETQYF.

The chain employs TRBV25-1 and TRBJ2-3; D gene ambiguous. The V gene's germline CDR1 is MGHDK and CDR2 SYGVNS. V lost 0 bases and J 0 bases, leaving 10 bases between the germline ends. This CDR3 comprises 16 residues. DNA for the CDR3: TGTGCCAGCAGTGAATATTACCACACTAGCACAGATACGCAGTATTTT. It yields the protein CASSEYYHTSTDTQYF.

The chain employs TRBV10-3 and TRBJ1-1; D gene ambiguous. Trimming pared 10 bases from V and 1 base from J, leaving 10 bases between. The CDR3 length is 12 residues. Germline V gene data show CDR1 as ENHRY and CDR2 as SYGVKD. CDR3 protein: CATRTWNTEAFF. CDR3 sequence (DNA): TGTGCCACGAGGACCTGGAACACTGAAGCTTTCTTT.

The rearrangement joins TRBV6-5 to TRBJ1-1, with 8 bases fitting TRBD1. CDR1 MNHEY and CDR2 SVGAGI come from the germline V gene. The CDR3 runs 15 residues. Trimming took 4 bases from V and 1 from J; bases not matched to a gene: 5. The CDR3 DNA sequence: TGTGCCAGCAGTTCTCAGGGGGCTGGGAACACTGAAGCTTTCTTT. It specifies CASSSQGAGNTEAFF.

The chain links TRBV5-1 to TRBJ2-2; the match to TRBD2 covers 13 bases. The trim removed 4 bases at V and 3 bases at J, leaving 3 bases unmatched. Germline-derived CDR1 and CDR2 are SGHRS and YFSETQ. This CDR3 contains 16 residues. CDR3 sequence (DNA): TGCGCCAGCAGCCCAGGACTAGCGGGAGACACCGGGGAGCTGTTTTTT. Encoded protein: CASSPGLAGDTGELFF.

This sequence joins TRBV7-9 and TRBJ2-1, with unresolved D. The CDR3 spans 14 residues. Germline V gene lookup returns CDR1 SEHNR and CDR2 FQNEAQ (reference sequence). V lost 0 bases to trimming and J lost 9 bases, with 12 bases between them. CDR3 DNA: TGTGCCAGCAGCTTAGCGGCTAGTTCGGTTGAGCAGTTCTTC. This translates into CASSLAASSVEQFF.

The chain employs TRBV28 and TRBJ2-1; the D call may be TRBD1 or TRBD2 (5 bases each). Per germline, CDR1 MDHEN and CDR2 SYDVKM. Trimming removed 5 bases at V and 6 bases at J, with 14 bases between. There are 14 residues in the CDR3. The CDR3 is CASSTPGPRNEQFF. The CDR3 DNA reads as TGTGCCAGCAGTACGCCGGGACCACGCAATGAGCAGTTCTTC.

V usage is TRBV28 and J usage is TRBJ1-3; no definite D call. Germline V gene lookup returns CDR1 MDHEN and CDR2 SYDVKM. This CDR3 region has 14 residues. V was pared by 6 bases and J by 4 bases, with 13 bases between. This chain's CDR3 is CASSPALDGNTIYF. CDR3 coding DNA: TGTGCCAGCAGCCCGGCGCTGGACGGAAACACCATATATTTT.

This clonotype was detected once. The chain recombines TRBV4-1 with TRBJ1-2; unclear D gene. The CDR3 is 16 amino acids. V was trimmed by 1 base and J by 0 bases, leaving 12 bases between them. Germline lookup yields CDR1 MGHRA and CDR2 YSYEKL. The CDR3 coding sequence is TGCGCCAGCAGCCAAGTGAAGGCAGAAGCTAACTATGGCTACACCTTC. Its protein product is CASSQVKAEANYGYTF.

This sequence joins TRBV9 and TRBJ2-3; 9 positions agree with TRBD1. V trimming: 4 bases; J trimming: 4 bases; junction bases outside the gene matches: 7. The length of the CDR3 is 15 residues. Germline V CDR1 and CDR2: SGDLS, YYNGEE. The CDR3 reads CASSIRQGDADTQYF. The CDR3 bases are TGTGCCAGCAGCATTAGACAGGGGGACGCAGATACGCAGTATTTT. Filled out from reference TRBV9 and TRBJ2-3, the complete variable domain reads DSGVTQTPKHLITATGQRVTLRCSPRSGDLSVYWYQQSLDQGLQFLIQYYNGEERAKGNILERFSAQQFPDLHSELNLSSLELGDSALYFCASSIRQGDADTQYFGPGTRLTVL.

The chain has TRBV18 and TRBJ1-5; D gene ambiguous. The CDR3 extends over 14 amino acids. V shed 6 bases and J shed 5 bases, with 14 bases lying between them. Germline V CDR1 and CDR2: KGHSH, LQKENI. Here the CDR3 DNA reads TGTGCCAGCTCTGTTCAGACGACGGATCAGCCCCAGCATTTT. Protein sequence: CASSVQTTDQPQHF.

The V and J genes are TRBV11-2 and TRBJ1-2, with D uncertain. Trimming pared 5 bases from V and 9 bases from J, leaving 13 bases between. CDR1 and CDR2 from the germline V gene are SGHAT and FQNNGV. The CDR3 loop spans 12 amino acids. Here the CDR3 reads CASSPSLGRYTF. CDR3 sequence (DNA): TGTGCCAGCAGCCCCAGTTTAGGGCGCTACACCTTC.

The chain is built from TRBV20-1 and TRBJ2-7; 7 bases are a match to TRBD2. Trimming removed 3 bases from V and 7 bases from J; junction bases left unmatched: 6. Germline CDR1 reads DFQATT; CDR2 reads SNEGSKA (reference sequence). CDR3 size: 12 residues. In DNA form, the CDR3 reads TGCAGTGCTAGTAGGACTAGTAGTGAGCAGTACTTC. It encodes CSASRTSSEQYF.

The genes are TRBV7-9 and TRBJ2-1, with D hard to call. The CDR3 extends over 16 amino acids. Trimming took off 5 bases at V and 0 bases at J, with 14 bases between the two ends. Germline-derived CDR1 and CDR2 are SEHNR and FQNEAQ (reference sequence). CDR3 nucleotides: TGTGCCAGCAGCGTCCCAGCCATCAGCTCCTACAATGAGCAGTTCTTC. It encodes CASSVPAISSYNEQFF.

The rearrangement joins TRBV24-1 to TRBJ2-7; 12 bases are a match to TRBD1. The V gene end was trimmed by 6 bases and the J gene end by 9 bases; junction bases not matched to a gene: 11. Germline CDR1 is KGHDR and CDR2 is SFDVKD. The CDR3 length is 15 residues. In nucleotides, the CDR3 is TGTGCCACCAGTACCGCCGGGACAGGGGGCCTCGTGCAGTACTTC. Protein sequence: CATSTAGTGGLVQYF.

The sample holds one count of this clonotype. The DNA of the CDR3 is TGTGCCTGGAGGGGTAGGGTGAACACTGAAGCTTTCTTT. As protein: CAWRGRVNTEAFF. The chain has TRBV30 and TRBJ1-1; D remains unclear. The CDR3 totals 13 residues. The germline CDR1 and CDR2 sequences are GTSNPN and SVGIG (reference sequence). Deletions cut 3 bases from V and 0 bases from J, with 8 bases between.

As DNA, the CDR3 is TGCAGTGCTAGGAGACAGGGCTCCTACGAGCAGTACTTC. As protein: CSARRQGSYEQYF. This rearrangement joins TRBV20-1 to TRBJ2-7, with 7 bases identical to TRBD1. CDR1 and CDR2 from the germline V gene are DFQATT and SNEGSKA (reference sequence). The CDR3 has 13 amino acids. J lost 0 bases, V lost 3 bases, and 2 bases had no gene match.

This clonotype is a singleton in its sample. The chain uses TRBV18 and TRBJ2-1, with TRBD2 matching over 8 bases. This CDR3 region has 15 residues. CDR1 is KGHSH and CDR2 is LQKENI in the germline V gene. After removal of 4 bases from V and 15 bases from J, the junction contained 17 bases not matched to a gene. The CDR3 DNA reads TGTGCCAGCTCACGGCTAGCGGGCGGACAACTGGTTGGGTTCTTC. This codes for CASSRLAGGQLVGFF.

CDR3 region: CASSLEYSYGYTF. DNA for the CDR3: TGTGCCAGCAGTTTAGAGTACTCCTATGGCTACACCTTC. The V call is TRBV12-3 or TRBV12-4, the J call TRBJ1-2; no clear D gene. With 1 base removed from V and 4 bases from J, the gap between germline ends came to 7 bases. The CDR3 length is 13 residues.

The chain joins TRBV4-2 to TRBJ2-2; D uncertain. Trimming stripped 1 base from V and 6 bases from J, with 6 bases between. The length of the CDR3 is 13 residues. Germline V lookup: CDR1 LGHNA, CDR2 YNFKEQ. DNA of the CDR3: TGTGCCAGCAGCCAAGTGGCGGCCGGGGAGCTGTTTTTT. Translation gives CASSQVAAGELFF.

A single count supports this clonotype. J is TRBJ2-3 and V is TRBV10-3; TRBD2 might be the D (6 bases). Germline CDR1 ENHRY, CDR2 SYGVKD. The CDR3 sequence is 14 residues long. V lost 8 bases to trimming and J lost 2 bases, with 14 bases between them. The CDR3 DNA sequence: TGTGCCATCGCAGAGGGGAGGAACACAGATACGCAGTATTTT. This sequence encodes CAIAEGRNTDTQYF.

This clonotype was observed a handful of times. The V and J genes are TRBV30 and TRBJ1-1; D remains ambiguous. Germline loops: CDR1 GTSNPN, CDR2 SVGIG (reference sequence). The CDR3 length is 12 residues. V was clipped by 0 bases and J by 1 base, with 3 bases between them. This CDR3 is CAWSVGNTEAFF. Written as DNA, the CDR3 is TGTGCCTGGAGTGTCGGGAACACTGAAGCTTTCTTT. The full variable domain, in which reference TRBV30 and TRBJ1-1 provide the parts outside the CDR3, is SQTIHQWPATLVQPVGSPLSLECTVEGTSNPNLYWYRQAAGRGLQLLFYSVGIGQISSEVPQNLSASRPQDRQFILSSKKLLLSDSGFYLCAWSVGNTEAFFGQGTRLTVV.

The chain employs TRBV5-6 and TRBJ1-5; D is undetermined. This CDR3 is 13 amino acids long. Germline lookup yields CDR1 SGHDT and CDR2 YYEEEE. Trimming took off 7 bases at V and 6 bases at J, with 14 bases between the two ends. The CDR3 loop is CASQMGRSQPQHF. The DNA for the CDR3 is TGTGCCAGCCAAATGGGTCGAAGTCAGCCCCAGCATTTT.

The rearrangement joins TRBV6-2 or TRBV6-3 to TRBJ2-3; TRBD1 agrees at 12 bases. The CDR3 runs 18 residues. Germline V gene lookup returns CDR1 MNHEY and CDR2 SVGEGT. Trimming took 5 bases from V and 6 from J; bases not matched to a gene: 15. DNA of the CDR3: TGTGCCAGCAGTCACCAACTCCCGGGACAGGGGGCCGTCGATACGCAGTATTTT. Translated: CASSHQLPGQGAVDTQYF.

This clonotype was counted once. This chain uses TRBV9 with TRBJ2-3; the D is unclear. This CDR3 region has 13 residues. V shed 1 base and J shed 0 bases, with 3 bases lying between them. The germline V gene encodes CDR1 SGDLS and CDR2 YYNGEE. CDR3 amino acids: CASSVFSTDTQYF. CDR3 coding DNA: TGTGCCAGCAGCGTATTCAGCACAGATACGCAGTATTTT.

V usage is TRBV4-1 and J usage is TRBJ2-2; TRBD2 matches at 14 bases. CDR1 is MGHRA and CDR2 is YSYEKL in the germline V gene. Trimming cost V 7 bases and J 6 bases; bases outside gene matches: 10. CDR3 length equals 17 residues. The CDR3 DNA reads TGCGCCAGCACCAGGGAAAGGACTAGCGGGAGGTCCGGGGAGCTGTTTTTT. Amino acids: CASTRERTSGRSGELFF.